Each of the 17 T cell receptor beta chains below was sequenced from the same sample in a study of blood T cell repertoires in COVID-19. Sequencing was performed with immunoSEQ multiplex PCR; in TCRdb, only in-frame clones are kept and a portion is missing. The data hold under 75,000 clones, with roughly 88% observed a single time. Specimen: peripheral blood. These receptors originate from a man aged 25-45 years with acute or convalescent COVID-19.

The chain employs TRBV21-1 and TRBJ2-7; TRBD1, as called in the table, went unchecked against the DNA. TRBV21-1 is labeled a pseudogene. This CDR3 has 19 amino acids. The CDR3 DNA reads TGTGCCAGCAGCAACGCGGGGACAGGGTTCAAATCCTCTCCTTACGAGCAGTACGTC. Translating gives CASSNAGTGFKSSPYEQYV.

The gene calls are TRBV18 and TRBJ1-4; D gene uncertain. Trimming took off 1 base at V and 6 bases at J, with 15 bases between the two ends. Germline V lookup: CDR1 KGHSH, CDR2 LQKENI. This CDR3 contains 16 residues. CDR3 nucleotides: TGTGCCAGCTCACCACGGGCAGAAGCAGCTTATGAAAAACTGTTTTTT. It specifies CASSPRAEAAYEKLFF.

J is TRBJ2-3 and V is TRBV4-2; TRBD2 is a possible D gene (6 bases). V gave up 3 bases and J gave up 6 bases, with 16 bases separating them. Germline V CDR1 and CDR2: LGHNA, YNFKEQ. The CDR3 extends over 15 amino acids. The CDR3 loop is CASSQEGLRRDTQYF. CDR3 sequence (DNA): TGTGCCAGCAGCCAGGAGGGACTGCGGCGGGATACGCAGTATTTT.

This rearrangement joins TRBV7-3 to TRBJ2-3; 12 nucleotides agree with TRBD1. This CDR3 comprises 14 residues. The trim removed 6 bases at V and 9 bases at J, leaving 7 bases unmatched. Germline V CDR1 and CDR2: SGHTA, FQGTGA. The CDR3 nucleotides are TGTGCCAGCAGTGGGACAGGGGGCTTAGGGACGCAGTATTTT. It yields the protein CASSGTGGLGTQYF. Looking up the rest from reference TRBV7-3 and TRBJ2-3 gives the full variable domain: GAGVSQTPSNKVTEKGKYVELRCDPISGHTALYWYRQSLGQGPEFLIYFQGTGAADDSGLPNDRFFAVRPEGSVSTLKIQRTERGDSAVYLCASSGTGGLGTQYFGPGTRLTVL.

In its sample, this clone was seen once. The V gene is TRBV18, the J gene TRBJ1-1, with 9 positions matching TRBD1. The CDR3 length is 17 residues. Germline V CDR1 and CDR2: KGHSH, LQKENI. The V and J ends lost 3 bases and 4 bases, in that order; junction bases with no gene match: 12. CDR3 sequence: CASSPAPDRGATTEAFF. The CDR3 bases are TGTGCCAGCTCACCGGCCCCGGACAGGGGAGCGACCACTGAAGCTTTCTTT.

The J gene is TRBJ2-5, the V gene TRBV7-9, with TRBD2 matching 7 bases. Germline V gives CDR1 SEHNR, CDR2 FQNEAQ (reference sequence). V dropped 5 bases and J dropped 5; count of bases not matched to a gene: 14. The CDR3 contains 16 residues. The CDR3 reads CASSPGSGRLAETQYF. The CDR3, as DNA: TGTGCCAGCAGCCCAGGGTCCGGGAGGTTAGCGGAGACCCAGTACTTC.

The chain links TRBV4-3 to TRBJ2-1; 12 bases line up with TRBD2. Trimming took 5 bases from V and 7 from J; bases not matched to a gene: 9. The CDR3 has 16 amino acids. Germline loops: CDR1 LGHNA, CDR2 YSLEER. CDR3 sequence: CASSAQLAGGRNEQFF. CDR3 nucleotides: TGCGCCAGCAGCGCCCAACTAGCGGGAGGACGGAATGAGCAGTTCTTC.

V and J are TRBV19 and TRBJ1-6; TRBD1 is a possible D gene (5 bases). Germline V CDR1 and CDR2: LNHDA, SQIVND (reference sequence). V was trimmed by 6 bases and J by 9 bases, leaving 15 bases between them. CDR3 length: 14 amino acids. Here the CDR3 reads CASSSGSEGSPLHF. The CDR3 DNA reads TGTGCCAGTAGCTCAGGGTCCGAAGGTTCACCCCTCCACTTT.

The V call is TRBV6-2 or TRBV6-3, the J call TRBJ2-1; D might be TRBD2 (5 bases). With 5 bases removed from V and 2 bases from J, the gap between germline ends came to 19 bases. Germline loops: CDR1 MNHEY, CDR2 SVGEGT. The CDR3 is 17 residues long. Here the CDR3 DNA reads TGTGCCAGCAGTAAATCAACTAGAATTCCCCCCTACAATGAGCAGTTCTTC. As protein: CASSKSTRIPPYNEQFF.

CDR3 in DNA: TGTGCCAGCAGTGAAGTGAGGGGGCGAGGGAACACTGAAGCTTTCTTT. Translating it yields CASSEVRGRGNTEAFF. The chain couples TRBV6-1 to TRBJ1-1; 7 bases line up with TRBD1. This CDR3 region has 16 residues. In germline, CDR1 is MNHNS, CDR2 SASEGT. The V segment lost 1 base and the J segment 1 base; nucleotides outside the gene matches: 6.

The chain has TRBV5-1 and TRBJ1-2; D is possibly TRBD1 (5 bases). Per germline, CDR1 SGHRS and CDR2 YFSETQ. Trimming left V 0 bases short and J 4 bases short, with 10 bases between. CDR3 length equals 14 residues. CDR3 nucleotide sequence: TGCGCCAGCAGCTTGGCATTTGGGGCCTATGGCTACACCTTC. Its translation is CASSLAFGAYGYTF.

This chain connects TRBV10-1 to TRBJ2-3, with 15 bases aligning to TRBD2. CDR1 WNHNN and CDR2 SYGVQD come from the germline V gene (reference sequence). The CDR3 runs 19 residues. V shed 0 bases, J shed 1 base, and the junction held 5 bases outside the gene matches. DNA for the CDR3: TGCGCCAGCAGTGAGTCTGTCCGGACTAGCGGGGGGGGCACAGATACGCAGTATTTT. This codes for CASSESVRTSGGGTDTQYF.

The CDR3 here is CATSDTLYGYTF. The CDR3, as DNA: TGTGCCACCAGTGATACTCTCTATGGCTACACCTTC. This rearrangement joins TRBV24-1 to TRBJ1-2, with D uncertain. The CDR3 extends over 12 amino acids. With 3 bases removed from V and 4 bases from J, the gap between germline ends came to 5 bases. CDR1 is KGHDR and CDR2 is SFDVKD in the germline V gene.

This chain connects TRBV6-5 to TRBJ1-6; possible D gene TRBD1, 6 bases. The germline CDR1 and CDR2 sequences are MNHEY and SVGAGI. V was cut by 7 bases and J by 6 bases, with 13 bases left in between. This CDR3 has 14 amino acids. CDR3 protein: CASTPQGPNSPLHF. The DNA for the CDR3 is TGTGCCAGCACCCCCCAGGGGCCTAATTCACCCCTCCACTTT.

This sequence joins TRBV12-5 and TRBJ1-1, with D hard to call. Germline loops: CDR1 LGHNT, CDR2 FRNRAP. The CDR3 totals 13 residues. The V end lost 3 bases, the J end lost 5 bases, and 10 bases lay between the germline ends. CDR3 sequence reads: CASGLEESTEAFF. The CDR3 bases are TGTGCTAGTGGTTTAGAGGAAAGTACTGAAGCTTTCTTT.

This clone was observed a single time. The chain joins TRBV7-6 to TRBJ1-2, with 12 bases lining up with TRBD1. Germline V gene lookup returns CDR1 SGHVS and CDR2 FNYEAQ. The CDR3 contains 15 residues. Unmatched junction bases numbered 3, after V lost 3 bases and J lost 4 bases. This CDR3 reads CASSLGTGGSYGYTF. The CDR3, as DNA: TGTGCCAGCAGCTTGGGGACAGGGGGCAGCTATGGCTACACCTTC.

CDR3 coding DNA: TGCAGCGCTTCGGGGGGCGGGAACACTGAAGCTTTCTTT. This sequence encodes CSASGGGNTEAFF. The V gene is TRBV29-1, the J gene TRBJ1-1; maybe TRBD1 (6 bases). V lost 7 bases and J lost 1, with 13 bases in between. The germline V gene has CDR1 SQVTM and CDR2 ANQGSEA. The CDR3 runs 13 residues.